This TCR beta chain was observed in a study of cytomegalovirus exposure and HLA in healthy donors. Per the germline V gene, CDR1 is MNHEY and CDR2 is SMNVEV (reference sequence). The length of the CDR3 is 14 residues. The V and J ends lost 5 bases and 4 bases, in that order; junction bases with no gene match: 5. The PCR was carried out with 60 Vbeta primers and 13 Jbeta primers. In the source study's methods: Roughly 11 million shared chains were among tens of millions of unique TCR beta chains counted in a later analysis. Using immunoSEQ multiplex PCR, the repertoire was profiled, and TCRdb retains in-frame clones only, with some absent. Clone size and V and J calls were adopted from that table, with D and trimming inferred from the DNA. In the table there are about 300,000 clones, roughly 90% of which are singletons. Unrecorded immune exposures were likely, despite nominal health at sampling. This clone came up once.

The receptor was isolated from a man aged 35-49 years in good health and CMV-seropositive. The chain carries TRBV27 and TRBJ2-5; 9 bases are shared with TRBD1. The specimen sequenced was PBMCs. The CDR3 region is CASSLYRGRETQYF. The DNA of the CDR3 is TGTGCCAGCAGTCTTTACAGGGGGCGAGAGACCCAGTACTTC.